The 8 T cell receptor beta chains presented below share a single source sample, sequenced in a study of blood T cells in healthy people across ages. The second PCR ran roughly 6 to 12 cycles with a sample-barcoded 5' primer and J-beta primers. MiXCR, applied by TCRdb to the 5' RACE reads, yields one record per CDR3 protein. This sample carries around 800,000 distinct CDR3 sequences, around 68% of them seen once, and the ten largest clones take 25% to 30%. Sequenced material: blood. The receptors were gathered from a man younger than 45 in good health.

The chain has TRBV20-1 and TRBJ2-1, with TRBD2 identical over 13 bases. This CDR3 spans 15 amino acids. V gave up 6 bases and J gave up 2 bases; unmatched junction bases: 4. CDR1 DFQATT and CDR2 SNEGSKA come from the germline V gene (reference sequence). The DNA of the CDR3 is TGCAGTGCACCAACTAGCGGGGGGGCCTACAATGAGCAGTTCTTC. This translates into CSAPTSGGAYNEQFF.

V is TRBV12-3 or TRBV12-4 and J is TRBJ2-5; D is possibly TRBD1 (6 bases). The CDR3 is 14 amino acids. Trimming cost V 6 bases and J 7 bases, with 18 bases left between them. Here the CDR3 DNA reads TGTGCCAGCAGGACAGGCGACAGTCGGGGGACCCAGTACTTC. The encoded protein is CASRTGDSRGTQYF.

This chain links TRBV20-1 with TRBJ2-6; 7 bases map to TRBD1. The CDR3 is made up of 14 amino acids. Trimming at V came to 4 bases and at J to 4 bases, leaving 4 bases not matched to a gene. In germline, CDR1 is DFQATT, CDR2 SNEGSKA (reference sequence). CDR3 sequence reads: CSAKTGFGANVLTF. CDR3 nucleotide sequence: TGCAGTGCTAAGACAGGGTTCGGGGCCAACGTCCTGACTTTC.

The rearrangement uses TRBV20-1 and TRBJ2-1; 12 nucleotides agree with TRBD2. Trimming took 1 base from V and 1 from J; bases not matched to a gene: 8. Germline CDR1 is DFQATT and CDR2 is SNEGSKA (reference sequence). This CDR3 is built from 18 residues. In DNA, the CDR3 is TGCAGTGCTAGAGTGGGCCTAGCGGGGGGGCGATCCTACAATGAGCAGTTCTTC. It encodes CSARVGLAGGRSYNEQFF.

The rearrangement links TRBV7-3 to TRBJ2-1; perhaps D is TRBD1 or TRBD2 (6 bases each). CDR1 and CDR2 from the germline V gene are SGHTA and FQGTGA. The V and J ends lost 3 bases and 7 bases respectively, with 19 bases between them. The CDR3 is 16 residues long. The CDR3 bases are TGTGCCAGCAGCTTTGGGGACACCAGGAGGGGTAATGAGCAGTTCTTC. Its translation is CASSFGDTRRGNEQFF.

The chain carries TRBV2 and TRBJ2-4; 10 bases align to TRBD1. The last part of the DNA fits TRBJ2-5 better; the J call may be wrong. Germline CDR1 reads SNHLY; CDR2 reads FYNNEI. This CDR3 has 14 residues. Here the CDR3 reads CASSWTGGGQTQYF. The CDR3 DNA reads TGTGCCAGCAGTTGGACAGGGGGTGGGCAGACCCAGTACTTC.

This clonotype was found a few times. The chain links TRBV20-1 to TRBJ2-3, with no clear D. V was cut by 7 bases and J by 7 bases, with 18 bases left in between. CDR1 is DFQATT and CDR2 is SNEGSKA in the germline V gene (reference sequence). The CDR3 totals 13 residues. The CDR3 spells CSGLARVGHTQYF. CDR3 DNA sequence: TGCAGTGGACTCGCTAGAGTGGGCCATACGCAGTATTTT.

The genes are TRBV20-1 and TRBJ2-1; 7 nucleotides agree with TRBD2. J gave up 0 bases and V 6 bases, and 11 bases lay outside the gene matches. This CDR3 region has 16 residues. CDR1 and CDR2 from the germline V gene are DFQATT and SNEGSKA (reference sequence). The DNA for the CDR3 is TGCAGTGCCGCCTTTATGGCGGGGGTCTCCTACAATGAGCAGTTCTTC. Translated, it gives CSAAFMAGVSYNEQFF.